This TCR beta chain was sequenced for a study of cytomegalovirus exposure and HLA in healthy donors. About the research overall: The same platform as the roughly 670 first-cohort repertoires was used for the roughly 130 validation repertoires, a later analysis reported.

Per germline, CDR1 SEHNR and CDR2 FQNEAQ (reference sequence). After removal of 5 bases from V and 4 bases from J, the junction contained 9 bases not matched to a gene. The CDR3 is made up of 16 amino acids. Separation from the roughly 670-subject first cohort characterized the roughly 110-subject validation cohort, to which the donors belonged. Generated by immunoSEQ multiplex PCR, the TCRdb table keeps only in-frame clones and is missing some. Here the sample spans more than 150,000 clones, roughly 84% being singletons. This clone was detected only once. What was sequenced was PBMCs. The V and J genes are TRBV7-9 and TRBJ2-1; 9 bases fit TRBD1. The clonotype was recovered from a woman between 18 and 29 years old in good health and CMV-seropositive. CDR3 DNA: TGTGCCAGCAGCGCATGGTGGGGACAGGGTTACAATGAGCAGTTCTTC. Translation: CASSAWWGQGYNEQFF.